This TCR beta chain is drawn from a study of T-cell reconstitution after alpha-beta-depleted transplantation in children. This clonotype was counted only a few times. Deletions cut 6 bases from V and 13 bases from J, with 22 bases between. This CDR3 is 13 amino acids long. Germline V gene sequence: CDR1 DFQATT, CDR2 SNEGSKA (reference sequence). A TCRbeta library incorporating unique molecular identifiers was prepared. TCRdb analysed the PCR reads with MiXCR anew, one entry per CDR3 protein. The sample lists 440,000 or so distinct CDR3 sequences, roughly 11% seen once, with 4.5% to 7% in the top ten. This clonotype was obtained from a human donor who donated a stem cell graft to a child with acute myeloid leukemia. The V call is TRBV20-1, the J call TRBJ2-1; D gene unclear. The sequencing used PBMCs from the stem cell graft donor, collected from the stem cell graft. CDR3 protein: CSAGTGTYLSQFF. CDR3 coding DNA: TGCAGTGCCGGAACTGGAACTTACCTTTCCCAGTTCTTC.